Sequencing of this T cell receptor beta chain was carried out in a study of radiotherapy plus CTLA-4 blockade in lung cancer. Turning to the study itself: Overall, 15% to 20% of patients showed an objective response, while 25% to 35% attained disease control.

Some clones are missing from TCRdb's copy, which holds only in-frame ones; the method was immunoSEQ multiplex PCR. The sample has 90,000 to 95,000 clones, around four fifths seen once. Focal radiation plus CTLA-4 blockade with ipilimumab was given to patients with chemo-refractory metastatic non-small-cell lung cancer. Per the germline V gene, CDR1 is MNHEY and CDR2 is SMNVEV (reference sequence). V was cut by 5 bases and J by 9 bases, with 17 bases left in between. This CDR3 is 13 amino acids long. Study conclusions and caveats: Subsequent to radiotherapy plus ipilimumab, tumor-derived TCR clones underwent expansion in blood.

Of note for this clone: Its antigen is not known.

Sequences were derived from peripheral blood, sampled from a patient treated with radiotherapy plus ipilimumab. The sequence was collected from a human donor with non-small cell lung cancer who had stable disease on radiotherapy plus ipilimumab. The J gene is TRBJ2-7, the V gene TRBV27, with D unresolved. The DNA for the CDR3 is TGTGCCAGCAGTCCTCAACTCAGGTTCCCGCAGTACTTC. It translates to CASSPQLRFPQYF.